Following are 27 T cell receptor beta chains from one sample sequenced in a study of blood T cell repertoires in COVID-19. The table came from immunoSEQ multiplex PCR; TCRdb's copy has only in-frame clones and leaves some out. The data hold fewer than 250,000 clones, with about 94% observed a single time. The material sequenced was peripheral blood. All receptors derive from a man aged 60 to 69 with COVID-19, enrolled during active disease.

V and J are TRBV20-1 and TRBJ1-1; D may be TRBD1 (5 bases). Trimming cost V 3 bases and J 1 base, with 12 bases left between them. The CDR3 has 14 residues. Per the germline V gene, CDR1 is DFQATT and CDR2 is SNEGSKA (reference sequence). The CDR3 here is CSASGRVRNTEAFF. CDR3 in DNA: TGCAGTGCTAGTGGCAGGGTAAGGAACACTGAAGCTTTCTTT.

Written as DNA, the CDR3 is TGTGCCAGCAGCCGGGGGATAGATACGCAGTATTTT. Translated, it gives CASSRGIDTQYF. The chain links TRBV7-2 to TRBJ2-3; D might be TRBD2 (6 bases). Per the germline V gene, CDR1 is SGHTA and CDR2 is FQGNSA. Trimming cost V 5 bases and J 5 bases, with 8 bases left between them. The CDR3 runs 12 residues.

This sequence joins TRBV11-2 and TRBJ1-1, with D hard to call. There are 13 residues in the CDR3. CDR1 is SGHAT and CDR2 is FQNNGV in the germline V gene. V lost 5 bases to trimming and J lost 8 bases, with 15 bases between them. The CDR3 nucleotides are TGTGCCAGCAGCCTAAAACCACCTTGGGAAGCTTTCTTT. Its translation: CASSLKPPWEAFF.

V gene TRBV12-5 combines with J gene TRBJ1-3, with D tentatively TRBD1 (6 bases). The germline V gene has CDR1 LGHNT and CDR2 FRNRAP. CDR3 size: 16 residues. Trimming took 6 bases from V and 0 from J, leaving 15 bases between them. CDR3 bases: TGTGCTAGTGGCCCCACAGGGATTAGCTCTGGAAACACCATATATTTT. Translating it yields CASGPTGISSGNTIYF. Full variable domain (remainder filled in from reference TRBV12-5 and TRBJ1-3): DARVTQTPRHKVTEMGQEVTMRCQPILGHNTVFWYRQTMMQGLELLAYFRNRAPLDDSGMPKDRFSAEMPDATLATLKIQPSEPRDSAVYFCASGPTGISSGNTIYFGEGSWLTVV.

Only one count was recorded for this clone. The CDR3, as DNA: TGTGCCAGCAGCTTGTTGGGGAGCAGCAATCAGCCCCAGCATTTT. It encodes CASSLLGSSNQPQHF. The V call is TRBV7-4, the J call TRBJ1-5; no definite D call. The V end lost 3 bases, the J end lost 1 base, and 10 bases lay between the germline ends. The CDR3 contains 15 residues. The V gene's germline CDR1 is SGHVT and CDR2 SQSDAQ.

The V and J genes are TRBV5-6 and TRBJ1-2; possibly TRBD1 for D (6 bases). CDR1 SGHDT and CDR2 YYEEEE come from the germline V gene. Trimming stripped 4 bases from V and 0 bases from J, with 10 bases between. This CDR3 is 14 amino acids long. For the CDR3, the DNA is TGTGCCAGCAGCACGGACAGAGCTAACTATGGCTACACCTTC. Translated, it gives CASSTDRANYGYTF.

This clone is a singleton in its sample. This chain connects TRBV7-9 to TRBJ2-7; TRBD1 might be the D (5 bases). V lost 0 bases, J lost 5 bases, and 11 bases lay in between. The CDR3 has 14 amino acids. CDR1 and CDR2 from the germline V gene are SEHNR and FQNEAQ (reference sequence). CDR3: CASSLAIGHNEQYF. As DNA, the CDR3 is TGTGCCAGCAGCTTAGCGATCGGACATAACGAGCAGTACTTC. Using reference TRBV7-9 and TRBJ2-7 for the parts outside the CDR3, the full variable domain is DTGVSQNPRHKITKRGQNVTFRCDPISEHNRLYWYRQTLGQGPEFLTYFQNEAQLEKSRLLSDRFSAERPKGSFSTLEIQRTEQGDSAMYLCASSLAIGHNEQYFGPGTRLTVT.

The chain combines TRBV20-1 with TRBJ1-5, with D maybe TRBD1 (5 bases). V gave up 3 bases and J gave up 7 bases, with 13 bases separating them. The CDR3 has 13 amino acids. Germline values: CDR1 DFQATT, CDR2 SNEGSKA (reference sequence). The CDR3 bases are TGCAGTGCTAGTAAAGGGGTAGGCCAGCCCCAGCATTTT. This translates into CSASKGVGQPQHF.

The chain employs TRBV28 and TRBJ2-7; 9 bases fit TRBD2. This CDR3 region has 14 residues. The ends lost 5 bases at V and 5 bases at J; junction bases unmatched: 7. CDR1 is MDHEN, CDR2 SYDVKM, per germline. CDR3 protein: CASSPRGLAHEQYF. CDR3 nucleotide sequence: TGTGCCAGCAGTCCCAGGGGACTAGCCCACGAGCAGTACTTC.

In its sample, this clone was seen a few times. This chain connects TRBV11-2 to TRBJ1-3, with D unresolved. The germline CDR1 and CDR2 sequences are SGHAT and FQNNGV. The CDR3 extends over 13 amino acids. The germline V and J ends were trimmed by 5 bases and 8 bases, with 13 bases remaining between them. The CDR3 spells CASSPELEYTIYF. The DNA for the CDR3 is TGTGCCAGCAGCCCAGAGCTGGAGTACACCATATATTTT.

The count of this clone is one. The chain links TRBV5-4 to TRBJ1-2; 8 bases match TRBD1. The V and J ends lost 0 bases and 0 bases, in that order; junction bases with no gene match: 1. The CDR3 length is 15 residues. Germline assignment: CDR1 SGHNT and CDR2 YYREEE (reference sequence). The CDR3 region has the DNA TGTGCCAGCAGCTTGGAGACAGGGGCTAACTATGGCTACACCTTC. Protein product: CASSLETGANYGYTF. Complete variable domain (other parts from reference TRBV5-4 and TRBJ1-2): ETGVTQSPTHLIKTRGQQVTLRCSSQSGHNTVSWYQQALGQGPQFIFQYYREEENGRGNFPPRFSGLQFPNYSSELNVNALELDDSALYLCASSLETGANYGYTFGSGTRLTVV.

This chain links TRBV18 with TRBJ2-1; 9 nucleotides agree with TRBD1. V lost 3 bases and J lost 6; bases outside the gene matches: 3. The CDR3 covers 14 residues. CDR1 and CDR2 from the germline V gene are KGHSH and LQKENI. This CDR3 reads CASSPPTGGNEQFF. In nucleotides, the CDR3 is TGTGCCAGCTCACCGCCGACAGGGGGCAATGAGCAGTTCTTC.

This chain connects TRBV19 to TRBJ1-5, with a possible D match to TRBD1 (5 bases). The CDR3 has 16 residues. Trimming removed 1 base from V and 1 base from J, with 11 bases in between. Germline CDR1 reads LNHDA; CDR2 reads SQIVND (reference sequence). The CDR3 region is CASSIAGLASNQPQHF. The CDR3 DNA reads as TGTGCCAGTAGTATAGCAGGGCTCGCCAGCAATCAGCCCCAGCATTTT.

This sequence joins TRBV6-5 and TRBJ1-6; 8 bases fit TRBD1. The CDR3 covers 15 residues. V trimming: 6 bases; J trimming: 6 bases; junction bases outside the gene matches: 7. The V gene's germline CDR1 is MNHEY and CDR2 SVGAGI. CDR3 DNA: TGTGCCAGCAGCCCAGACAGGGGTGGTAATTCACCCCTCCACTTT. This gives the protein CASSPDRGGNSPLHF.

CDR3: CASSPAGGRSYEQYF. CDR3 DNA sequence: TGTGCCAGCAGCCCGGCGGGGGGCCGCTCCTACGAGCAGTACTTC. V and J are TRBV7-9 and TRBJ2-7; TRBD2 agrees at 8 bases. The CDR3 spans 15 residues. Germline V lookup: CDR1 SEHNR, CDR2 FQNEAQ (reference sequence). J was trimmed by 0 bases and V by 5 bases; bases with no gene match: 6.

The rearrangement links TRBV24-1 to TRBJ2-3; 9 nucleotides align to TRBD1. The CDR3 spans 18 residues. Germline values: CDR1 KGHDR, CDR2 SFDVKD. Losses at the gene ends were 5 bases for V and 3 bases for J; bases not matched to a gene: 14. In DNA, the CDR3 is TGTGCCACCAGTGGGGACAGGGCCATAGCGTCTCGGACAGATACGCAGTATTTT. Translation: CATSGDRAIASRTDTQYF.

The J gene is TRBJ2-1, the V gene TRBV19, with TRBD1 matching over 7 bases. This CDR3 contains 11 residues. Germline V gene sequence: CDR1 LNHDA, CDR2 SQIVND (reference sequence). The ends lost 7 bases at V and 10 bases at J; junction bases unmatched: 4. CDR3 bases: TGTGCCAGTAAGACAGGGTGGGAGCAGTTCTTC. It specifies CASKTGWEQFF.

The V call is TRBV9, the J call TRBJ1-2; TRBD1 agrees at 9 bases. Germline V gives CDR1 SGDLS, CDR2 YYNGEE. The J segment lost 2 bases and the V segment lost 4 bases, leaving 9 bases of the junction unmatched. The CDR3 loop spans 16 amino acids. CDR3: CASSWRSQGANYGYTF. The CDR3 DNA reads as TGTGCCAGCAGCTGGCGCTCACAGGGGGCCAACTATGGCTACACCTTC.

This chain joins TRBV4-2 and TRBJ1-6; TRBD1 agrees at 7 bases. The CDR3 spans 15 residues. Trimming cost V 0 bases and J 6 bases; bases outside gene matches: 2. The V gene's germline CDR1 is LGHNA and CDR2 YNFKEQ. This CDR3 is CASSQEWDSNSPLHF. The CDR3, as DNA: TGTGCCAGCAGCCAAGAATGGGACAGTAATTCACCCCTCCACTTT.

In its sample, this clone was seen once. The chain is built from TRBV5-8 and TRBJ1-5; D is unclear. The germline V gene encodes CDR1 SGHTS and CDR2 YDEGEE. The CDR3 is 11 amino acids. V gave up 5 bases and J gave up 4 bases, with 4 bases separating them. This CDR3 is CASSNNQPQHF. For the CDR3, the DNA is TGTGCCAGCAGTAATAATCAGCCCCAGCATTTT.

This chain links TRBV7-8 with TRBJ1-5, with 11 bases fitting TRBD1. There are 17 residues in the CDR3. Germline CDR1 SGHVS, CDR2 FQNEAQ. V lost 4 bases and J lost 0; bases outside the gene matches: 5. The DNA for the CDR3 is TGTGCCAGCAGCTCCGGGACAGGGGGTCTTAGCAATCAGCCCCAGCATTTT. This sequence encodes CASSSGTGGLSNQPQHF.

The V call is TRBV13, the J call TRBJ2-7; D not certain. The CDR3 contains 13 residues. Germline CDR1 PRHDT, CDR2 FYEKMQ (reference sequence). Trimming pared 2 bases from V and 5 bases from J, leaving 10 bases between. In nucleotides, the CDR3 is TGTGCCAGCAGCTTACGAGGTTCCCACGAGCAGTACTTC. Translation: CASSLRGSHEQYF.

This clone has only a few counts. The gene calls are TRBV5-4 and TRBJ2-7; 9 bases align to TRBD1. The CDR3 is 16 amino acids. The ends lost 4 bases at V and 4 bases at J; junction bases unmatched: 12. Germline lookup yields CDR1 SGHNT and CDR2 YYREEE (reference sequence). DNA of the CDR3: TGTGCCAGCAGCCCCCCGATGGGACAGGGATTATACGAGCAGTACTTC. This translates into CASSPPMGQGLYEQYF.

The chain recombines TRBV7-8 with TRBJ1-2; D not certain. The CDR3 is 15 residues long. CDR1 SGHVS and CDR2 FQNEAQ come from the germline V gene. With 3 bases removed from V and 7 bases from J, the gap between germline ends came to 18 bases. The CDR3 region is CASSLGSLIGGGYTF. In DNA, the CDR3 is TGTGCCAGCAGCTTGGGGAGCCTCATCGGTGGTGGCTACACCTTC.

This chain uses TRBV25-1 with TRBJ2-2, with 9 bases fitting TRBD1. The CDR3 contains 16 residues. The germline CDR1 and CDR2 sequences are MGHDK and SYGVNS. Trimming removed 6 bases from V and 7 bases from J; junction bases left unmatched: 12. Here the CDR3 reads CASRENRQGGRGELFF. CDR3 in DNA: TGTGCCAGCAGGGAAAACCGACAGGGGGGCCGCGGGGAGCTGTTTTTT.

To note about this clone: A junction boundary mismatches the germline segment, possibly from a read error. The chain has TRBV7-9 and TRBJ2-7, with 7 nucleotides matching TRBD2. Germline V gene data show CDR1 as SEHNR and CDR2 as FQNEAQ (reference sequence). This CDR3 region has 12 residues. The CDR3 region has the DNA TGTGCCAGCAGCTGGGACGGGAGGCTACTCTTCTTC. As protein: CASSWDGRLLFF.

The chain links TRBV20-1 to TRBJ1-1; D remains ambiguous. The CDR3 length is 11 residues. Trimming cost V 5 bases and J 8 bases, with 12 bases left between them. CDR1 DFQATT and CDR2 SNEGSKA come from the germline V gene (reference sequence). The CDR3 region is CSAPKLEEAFF. The CDR3 DNA sequence: TGCAGTGCTCCAAAGTTGGAGGAAGCTTTCTTT.